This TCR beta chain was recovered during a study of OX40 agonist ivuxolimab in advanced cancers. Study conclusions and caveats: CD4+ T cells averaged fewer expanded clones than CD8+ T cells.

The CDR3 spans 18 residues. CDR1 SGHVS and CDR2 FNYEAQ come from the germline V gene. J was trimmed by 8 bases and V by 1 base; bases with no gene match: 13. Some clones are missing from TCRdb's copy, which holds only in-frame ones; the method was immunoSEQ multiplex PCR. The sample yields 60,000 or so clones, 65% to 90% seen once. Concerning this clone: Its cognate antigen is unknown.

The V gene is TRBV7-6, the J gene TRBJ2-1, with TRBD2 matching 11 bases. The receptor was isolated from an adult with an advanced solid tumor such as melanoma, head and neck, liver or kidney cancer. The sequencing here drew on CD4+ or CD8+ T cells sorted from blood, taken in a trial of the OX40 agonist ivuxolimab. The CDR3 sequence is CASSLVAVLAGGLDEQFF. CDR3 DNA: TGTGCCAGCAGCTTAGTCGCCGTATTAGCGGGGGGGCTCGATGAGCAGTTCTTC.